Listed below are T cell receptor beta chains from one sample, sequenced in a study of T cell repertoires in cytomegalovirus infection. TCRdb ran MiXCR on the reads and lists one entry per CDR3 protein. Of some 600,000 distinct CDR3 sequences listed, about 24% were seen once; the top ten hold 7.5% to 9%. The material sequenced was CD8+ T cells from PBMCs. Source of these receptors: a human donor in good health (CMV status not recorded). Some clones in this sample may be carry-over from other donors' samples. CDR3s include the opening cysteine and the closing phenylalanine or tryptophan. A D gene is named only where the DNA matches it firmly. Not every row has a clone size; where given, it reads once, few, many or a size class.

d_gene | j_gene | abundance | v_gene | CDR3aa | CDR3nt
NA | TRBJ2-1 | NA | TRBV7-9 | CASTSRGTSYNEQFF | TGTGCCAGCACCTCACGGGGGACCTCCTACAATGAGCAGTTCTTC
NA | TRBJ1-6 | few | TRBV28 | CASSLGPQVGYNSPLHF | TGTGCCAGCAGCTTGGGACCCCAAGTAGGCTATAATTCACCCCTCCACTTT
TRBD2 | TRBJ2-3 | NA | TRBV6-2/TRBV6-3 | CVSSYVGGGGAADTQYF | TGTGTCAGCAGTTACGTTGGGGGCGGGGGGGCCGCAGATACGCAGTATTTT
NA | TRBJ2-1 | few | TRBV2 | CATRGAGASYNEQFF | TGTGCCACTAGAGGGGCAGGGGCCTCCTACAATGAGCAGTTCTTC
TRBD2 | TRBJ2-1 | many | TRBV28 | CASSLRTSGLYNEQFF | TGTGCCAGCAGTTTACGAACTAGCGGGCTCTACAATGAGCAGTTCTTC
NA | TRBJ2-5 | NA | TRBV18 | CASSLTWQETQYF | TGTGCCAGCTCGCTCACATGGCAAGAGACCCAGTACTTC
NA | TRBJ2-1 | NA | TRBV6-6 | CASSSILANEQFF | TGTGCCAGCAGTTCCATTCTAGCCAATGAGCAGTTCTTC
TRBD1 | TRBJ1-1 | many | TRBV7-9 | CASSAGTGWTEAFF | TGTGCCAGCAGCGCAGGGACAGGGTGGACTGAAGCTTTCTTT
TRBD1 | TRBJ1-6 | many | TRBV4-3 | CASSPGGKGSYNSPLHF | TGCGCCAGCAGCCCAGGGGGCAAAGGGTCCTATAATTCACCCCTCCACTTT
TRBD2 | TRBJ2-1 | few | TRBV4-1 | CASSQEGGSSYNEQFF | TGCGCCAGCAGCCAAGAGGGGGGGAGCTCCTACAATGAGCAGTTCTTC
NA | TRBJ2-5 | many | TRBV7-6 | CASSLAPGYQETQYF | TGTGCCAGCAGCTTAGCGCCCGGATACCAAGAGACCCAGTACTTC
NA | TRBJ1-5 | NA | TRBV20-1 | CSATAVGSSRWGDQPQHF | TGCAGTGCTACCGCCGTTGGGTCCAGCCGATGGGGGGATCAGCCCCAGCATTTT
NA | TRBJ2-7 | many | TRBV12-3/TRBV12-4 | CASSLGYVEQYF | TGTGCCAGCAGTTTAGGATACGTCGAGCAGTACTTC
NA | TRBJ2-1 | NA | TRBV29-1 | CSVLGYNEQFF | TGCAGCGTCCTGGGATACAATGAGCAGTTCTTC
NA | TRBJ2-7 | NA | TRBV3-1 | CVSSQEGDYEQYF | TGTGTCAGCAGCCAAGAAGGGGACTACGAGCAGTACTTC
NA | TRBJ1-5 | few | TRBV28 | CASFQGGNQPQHF | TGTGCCAGCTTCCAGGGAGGCAATCAGCCCCAGCATTTT
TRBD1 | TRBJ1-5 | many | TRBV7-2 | CASSPETGLNQPQHF | TGTGCCAGCAGCCCCGAGACAGGGTTGAATCAGCCCCAGCATTTT
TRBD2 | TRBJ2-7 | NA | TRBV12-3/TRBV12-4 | CASSLTSGDEQYF | TGTGCCAGCAGTTTAACTAGCGGGGACGAGCAGTACTTC
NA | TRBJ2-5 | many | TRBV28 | CASSLFQDQETQYF | TGTGCCAGCAGTTTATTCCAGGACCAAGAGACCCAGTACTTC
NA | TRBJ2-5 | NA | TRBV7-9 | CASSLSREETQYF | TGTGCCAGCAGCCTTAGTAGGGAAGAGACCCAGTACTTC
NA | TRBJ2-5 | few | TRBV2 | CASSEGYF | TGTGCCAGCAGTGAGGGATACTTC
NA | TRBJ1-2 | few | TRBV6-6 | CASSRDNYGYTF | TGTGCCAGCTCGAGGGATAACTATGGCTACACCTTC
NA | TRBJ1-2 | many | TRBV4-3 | CASSQDAQDAGIDYGYTF | TGCGCCAGCAGCCAAGATGCACAGGACGCTGGAATAGACTATGGCTACACCTTC
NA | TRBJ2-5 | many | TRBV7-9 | CASSFAGQETQYF | TGTGCCAGCAGCTTCGCAGGACAAGAGACCCAGTACTTC
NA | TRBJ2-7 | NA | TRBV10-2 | CASSESGGTMGHEQYF | TGCGCCAGCAGTGAGTCTGGGGGAACAATGGGCCACGAGCAGTACTTC
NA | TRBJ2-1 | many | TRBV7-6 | CASSVQGDEQFF | TGTGCCAGCAGCGTACAGGGAGATGAGCAGTTCTTC
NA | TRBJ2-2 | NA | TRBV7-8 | CAFGQQNTGELFF | TGTGCCTTTGGACAGCAAAACACCGGGGAGCTGTTTTTT